The 16 T cell receptor beta chains in this list originate from one sample, sequenced in a study of blood T cell repertoires in COVID-19. Produced via immunoSEQ multiplex PCR; TCRdb's table is partial and in-frame only. The sample holds more than 150,000 clones, over 75% seen once. The specimen sequenced was peripheral blood. The origin of the receptors is a woman aged 80 or over with active or convalescent COVID-19.

CDR3 region: CASSSLIGIEKLFF. In DNA, the CDR3 is TGTGCCAGCAGCTCCCTAATTGGTATTGAAAAACTGTTTTTT. The chain combines TRBV7-9 with TRBJ1-4; D is unclear. Trimming removed 4 bases from V and 7 bases from J, with 13 bases in between. This CDR3 is built from 14 residues. CDR1 and CDR2 (germline): SEHNR, FQNEAQ (reference sequence).

The rearrangement joins TRBV11-2 to TRBJ1-1; 8 bases map to TRBD1. Trimming at V came to 1 base and at J to 7 bases, leaving 2 bases not matched to a gene. Germline loops: CDR1 SGHAT, CDR2 FQNNGV. The CDR3 extends over 13 amino acids. CDR3 bases: TGTGCCAGCAGCTTAGGGACAGGGATTGAAGCTTTCTTT. It specifies CASSLGTGIEAFF.

This chain links TRBV18 with TRBJ1-3; 12 bases map to TRBD1. The CDR3 is 16 residues long. J lost 5 bases, V lost 2 bases, and 4 bases had no gene match. Germline V CDR1 and CDR2: KGHSH, LQKENI. The CDR3 region has the DNA TGTGCCAGCTCACCAACCGGGACAGGGGGCCGAAACACCATATATTTT. It specifies CASSPTGTGGRNTIYF. The full variable domain, its missing parts supplied by reference TRBV18 and TRBJ1-3, is NAGVMQNPRHLVRRRGQEARLRCSPMKGHSHVYWYRQLPEEGLKFMVYLQKENIIDESGMPKERFSAEFPKEGPSILRIQQVVRGDSAAYFCASSPTGTGGRNTIYFGEGSWLTVV.

V is TRBV7-2 and J is TRBJ2-2; D is possibly TRBD1 (6 bases). This CDR3 comprises 14 residues. Between the trimmed V and J ends, which lost 5 bases and 5 bases, there was a span of 12 bases. Germline values: CDR1 SGHTA, CDR2 FQGNSA. The DNA of the CDR3 is TGTGCCAGCAGCCTCAGGGGTTGGACCGGGGAGCTGTTTTTT. Translation: CASSLRGWTGELFF.

The chain couples TRBV6-5 to TRBJ1-1; D call uncertain. The CDR3 runs to 15 residues. The V gene's germline CDR1 is MNHEY and CDR2 SVGAGI. Trimming left V 1 base short and J 0 bases short, with 9 bases between. The CDR3 nucleotides read TGTGCCAGCAGTTACTTCGGGAAGATGAACACTGAAGCTTTCTTT. Translating it yields CASSYFGKMNTEAFF.

The J gene is TRBJ1-2, the V gene TRBV19, with 11 bases aligning to TRBD1. The CDR3 has 13 residues. Trimming removed 7 bases from V and 8 bases from J; junction bases left unmatched: 6. CDR1 and CDR2 from the germline V gene are LNHDA and SQIVND (reference sequence). CDR3 protein: CASTLRTGGGYTF. CDR3 sequence (DNA): TGTGCCAGTACCTTGAGGACAGGGGGCGGCTACACCTTC. The full variable domain, with the rest looked up from reference TRBV19 and TRBJ1-2, is DGGITQSPKYLFRKEGQNVTLSCEQNLNHDAMYWYRQDPGQGLRLIYYSQIVNDFQKGDIAEGYSVSREKKESFPLTVTSAQKNPTAFYLCASTLRTGGGYTFGSGTRLTVV.

The J gene is TRBJ1-3, the V gene TRBV3-1 (or the pseudogene TRBV3-2); the match to TRBD1 covers 9 bases. Germline CDR1 and CDR2: LGHDT and YNNKEL (reference sequence). After removal of 2 bases from V and 16 bases from J, the junction contained 6 bases not matched to a gene. The CDR3 loop spans 12 amino acids. CDR3 sequence reads: CASSQLGDRVYF. The CDR3 region has the DNA TGTGCCAGCAGCCAATTGGGGGACAGGGTCTATTTT.

This CDR3 reads CASSPDRGDIAAFF. CDR3 coding DNA: TGTGCCAGCAGTCCCGACAGGGGGGATATAGCGGCTTTCTTT. The chain recombines TRBV6-5 with TRBJ1-1; TRBD1 aligns across 9 bases. V shed 5 bases, J shed 11 bases, and the junction held 12 bases outside the gene matches. CDR3 length: 14 residues. Per germline, CDR1 MNHEY and CDR2 SVGAGI.

The V gene is TRBV28, the J gene TRBJ2-7; D unclear. CDR1 MDHEN and CDR2 SYDVKM come from the germline V gene. The germline V and J ends were trimmed by 4 bases and 1 base, with 5 bases remaining between them. There are 12 residues in the CDR3. The DNA of the CDR3 is TGTGCCAGCAGTTCCACTTCCTACGAGCAGTACTTC. Translated: CASSSTSYEQYF.

This clone was seen once. The J gene is TRBJ1-1, the V gene TRBV9; D not resolved. Per the germline V gene, CDR1 is SGDLS and CDR2 is YYNGEE. Trimming shortened V by 0 bases and J by 7 bases, and 7 bases separated the two germline ends. The CDR3 has 12 amino acids. The chain's CDR3 is CASSVGPGEAFF. The CDR3 bases are TGTGCCAGCAGCGTAGGGCCGGGTGAAGCTTTCTTT.

The chain uses TRBV4-2 and TRBJ1-2; maybe TRBD1 (6 bases). The germline CDR1 and CDR2 sequences are LGHNA and YNFKEQ. The CDR3 runs 16 residues. V lost 1 base and J 3 bases, leaving 15 bases between the germline ends. CDR3 protein: CASSQAMTGSYYGYTF. Written as DNA, the CDR3 is TGTGCCAGCAGCCAAGCAATGACAGGTAGCTACTATGGCTACACCTTC.

The V gene is TRBV19, the J gene TRBJ2-5; 7 positions match TRBD2. Trimming at V came to 0 bases and at J to 10 bases, leaving 5 bases not matched to a gene. Germline CDR1 reads LNHDA; CDR2 reads SQIVND (reference sequence). There are 13 residues in the CDR3. CDR3 DNA: TGTGCCAGTAGTATAGATCCTGGGGGGGACCAGTACTTC. Translation gives CASSIDPGGDQYF.

The chain carries TRBV7-6 and TRBJ2-2; the match to TRBD2 covers 10 bases. Trimming at V came to 5 bases and at J to 8 bases, leaving 8 bases not matched to a gene. The CDR3 runs 15 residues. The germline gives CDR1 SGHVS, CDR2 FNYEAQ. CDR3 bases: TGTGCCAGCAGCCCTACCCGGACTAGCGGAGGGGAGCTGTTTTTT. This translates into CASSPTRTSGGELFF.

The V and J genes are TRBV29-1 and TRBJ2-1, with D maybe TRBD2 (7 bases). Germline V gene data show CDR1 as SQVTM and CDR2 as ANQGSEA. The CDR3 loop spans 11 amino acids. The CDR3 region has the DNA TGCCCCGGGGGGCTGGGCAATGAGCAGTTCTTC. Encoded protein: CPGGLGNEQFF.

This chain joins TRBV28 and TRBJ2-7; 8 nucleotides align to TRBD1. Trimming cost V 5 bases and J 3 bases; bases outside gene matches: 18. Germline V gives CDR1 MDHEN, CDR2 SYDVKM. CDR3 length: 18 residues. The chain's CDR3 is CASSPTLGQGALLYEQYF. The CDR3 coding sequence is TGTGCCAGCAGTCCGACGCTAGGACAGGGAGCCCTTCTCTACGAGCAGTACTTC.

The chain joins TRBV5-1 to TRBJ2-2; D is uncertain. Germline-derived CDR1 and CDR2 are SGHRS and YFSETQ. The CDR3 is 14 amino acids. The germline V and J ends were trimmed by 0 bases and 7 bases, with 10 bases remaining between them. The CDR3 DNA follows: TGCGCCAGCAGCTTGGGGTGGTCAGGCGGGGAGCTGTTTTTT. Its translation is CASSLGWSGGELFF.